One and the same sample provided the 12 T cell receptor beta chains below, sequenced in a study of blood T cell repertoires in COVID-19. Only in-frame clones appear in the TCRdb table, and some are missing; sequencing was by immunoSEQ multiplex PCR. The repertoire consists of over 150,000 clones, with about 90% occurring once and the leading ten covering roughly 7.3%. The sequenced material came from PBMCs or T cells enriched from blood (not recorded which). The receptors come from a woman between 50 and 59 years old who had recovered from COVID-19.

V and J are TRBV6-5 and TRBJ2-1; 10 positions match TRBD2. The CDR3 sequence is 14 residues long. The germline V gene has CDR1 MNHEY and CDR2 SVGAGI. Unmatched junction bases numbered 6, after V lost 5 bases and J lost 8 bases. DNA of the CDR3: TGTGCCAGCAGTACTAGCGGGAAGTCCGATGAGCAGTTCTTC. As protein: CASSTSGKSDEQFF.

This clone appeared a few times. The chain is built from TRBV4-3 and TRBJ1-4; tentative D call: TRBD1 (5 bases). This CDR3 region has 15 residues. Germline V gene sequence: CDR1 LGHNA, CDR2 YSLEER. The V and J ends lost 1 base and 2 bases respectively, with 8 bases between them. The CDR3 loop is CASSQAGRTNEKLFF. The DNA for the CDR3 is TGCGCCAGCAGCCAAGCAGGGAGGACTAATGAAAAACTGTTTTTT.

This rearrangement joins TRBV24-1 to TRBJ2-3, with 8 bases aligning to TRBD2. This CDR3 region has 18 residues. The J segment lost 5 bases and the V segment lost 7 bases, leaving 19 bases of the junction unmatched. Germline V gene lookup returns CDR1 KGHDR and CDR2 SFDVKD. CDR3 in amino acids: CATRGKEERGSGEDTQYF. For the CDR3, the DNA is TGTGCCACCAGAGGTAAGGAGGAGCGGGGGAGTGGAGAAGATACGCAGTATTTT.

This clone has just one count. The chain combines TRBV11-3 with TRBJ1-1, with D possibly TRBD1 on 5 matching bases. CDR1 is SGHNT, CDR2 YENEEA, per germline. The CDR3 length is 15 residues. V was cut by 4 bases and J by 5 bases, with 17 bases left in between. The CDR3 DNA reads TGTGCCAGCAGCTCAAGGGCAGGGAAGGATACTGAAGCTTTCTTT. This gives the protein CASSSRAGKDTEAFF.

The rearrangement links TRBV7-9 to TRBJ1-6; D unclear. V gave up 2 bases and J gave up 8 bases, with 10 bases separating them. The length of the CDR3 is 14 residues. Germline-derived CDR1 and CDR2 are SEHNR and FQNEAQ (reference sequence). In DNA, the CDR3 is TGTGCCAGCAGCTTATCTCCTCCGGATTCACCCCTCCACTTT. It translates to CASSLSPPDSPLHF.

The CDR3 nucleotides read TGTGCCAGCAGCGTAACTGCAGGGGGCTCTGGAAACACCATATATTTT. This codes for CASSVTAGGSGNTIYF. The chain carries TRBV9 and TRBJ1-3, with 7 nucleotides matching TRBD1. V shed 1 base, J shed 0 bases, and the junction held 4 bases outside the gene matches. CDR1 SGDLS and CDR2 YYNGEE come from the germline V gene. The length of the CDR3 is 16 residues. Full variable domain (missing parts from reference TRBV9 and TRBJ1-3): DSGVTQTPKHLITATGQRVTLRCSPRSGDLSVYWYQQSLDQGLQFLIQYYNGEERAKGNILERFSAQQFPDLHSELNLSSLELGDSALYFCASSVTAGGSGNTIYFGEGSWLTVV.

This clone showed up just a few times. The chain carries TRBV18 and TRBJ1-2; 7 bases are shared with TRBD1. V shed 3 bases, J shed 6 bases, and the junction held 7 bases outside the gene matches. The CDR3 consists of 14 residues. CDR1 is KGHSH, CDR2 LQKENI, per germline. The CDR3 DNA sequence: TGTGCCAGCTCACCGACAGGGATGGGAGATGGCTACACCTTC. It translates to CASSPTGMGDGYTF.

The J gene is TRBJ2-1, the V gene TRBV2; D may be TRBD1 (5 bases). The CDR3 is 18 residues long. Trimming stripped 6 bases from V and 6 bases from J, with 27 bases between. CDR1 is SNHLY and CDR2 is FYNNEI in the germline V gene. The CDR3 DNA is TGTGCCAGCAGCTGGCAGGCTAGGGGTTACGGCCTCGGCAATGAGCAGTTCTTC. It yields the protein CASSWQARGYGLGNEQFF.

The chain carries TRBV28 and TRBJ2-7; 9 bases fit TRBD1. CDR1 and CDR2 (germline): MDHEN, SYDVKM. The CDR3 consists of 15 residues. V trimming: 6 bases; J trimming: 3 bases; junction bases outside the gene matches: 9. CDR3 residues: CASSPTGTGSYEQYF. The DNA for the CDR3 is TGTGCCAGCAGCCCCACCGGGACAGGGAGCTACGAGCAGTACTTC.

The CDR3 here is CASNQGRGRGYTF. CDR3 bases: TGTGCCAGCAATCAGGGTAGGGGTCGTGGCTACACCTTC. The chain uses TRBV28 and TRBJ1-2; the D gene is possibly TRBD1 (5 bases). The ends were cut back, 7 bases at V and 7 bases at J, with 16 bases in the middle. CDR3 size: 13 residues. CDR1 is MDHEN, CDR2 SYDVKM, per germline.

The CDR3 region is CASTPGGTSGGSNEQFF. CDR3 in DNA: TGTGCCAGCACCCCCGGAGGGACTAGCGGGGGTAGCAATGAGCAGTTCTTC. This rearrangement joins TRBV9 to TRBJ2-1, with TRBD2 matching over 14 bases. The CDR3 loop spans 17 amino acids. The V and J ends lost 6 bases and 6 bases, in that order; junction bases with no gene match: 11. The germline V gene encodes CDR1 SGDLS and CDR2 YYNGEE.

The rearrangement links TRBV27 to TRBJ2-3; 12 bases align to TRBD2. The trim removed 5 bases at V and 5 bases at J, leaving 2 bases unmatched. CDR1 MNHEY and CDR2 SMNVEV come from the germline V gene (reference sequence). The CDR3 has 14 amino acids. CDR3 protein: CASSRLAGEDTQYF. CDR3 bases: TGTGCCAGCAGTCGACTAGCGGGAGAAGATACGCAGTATTTT.